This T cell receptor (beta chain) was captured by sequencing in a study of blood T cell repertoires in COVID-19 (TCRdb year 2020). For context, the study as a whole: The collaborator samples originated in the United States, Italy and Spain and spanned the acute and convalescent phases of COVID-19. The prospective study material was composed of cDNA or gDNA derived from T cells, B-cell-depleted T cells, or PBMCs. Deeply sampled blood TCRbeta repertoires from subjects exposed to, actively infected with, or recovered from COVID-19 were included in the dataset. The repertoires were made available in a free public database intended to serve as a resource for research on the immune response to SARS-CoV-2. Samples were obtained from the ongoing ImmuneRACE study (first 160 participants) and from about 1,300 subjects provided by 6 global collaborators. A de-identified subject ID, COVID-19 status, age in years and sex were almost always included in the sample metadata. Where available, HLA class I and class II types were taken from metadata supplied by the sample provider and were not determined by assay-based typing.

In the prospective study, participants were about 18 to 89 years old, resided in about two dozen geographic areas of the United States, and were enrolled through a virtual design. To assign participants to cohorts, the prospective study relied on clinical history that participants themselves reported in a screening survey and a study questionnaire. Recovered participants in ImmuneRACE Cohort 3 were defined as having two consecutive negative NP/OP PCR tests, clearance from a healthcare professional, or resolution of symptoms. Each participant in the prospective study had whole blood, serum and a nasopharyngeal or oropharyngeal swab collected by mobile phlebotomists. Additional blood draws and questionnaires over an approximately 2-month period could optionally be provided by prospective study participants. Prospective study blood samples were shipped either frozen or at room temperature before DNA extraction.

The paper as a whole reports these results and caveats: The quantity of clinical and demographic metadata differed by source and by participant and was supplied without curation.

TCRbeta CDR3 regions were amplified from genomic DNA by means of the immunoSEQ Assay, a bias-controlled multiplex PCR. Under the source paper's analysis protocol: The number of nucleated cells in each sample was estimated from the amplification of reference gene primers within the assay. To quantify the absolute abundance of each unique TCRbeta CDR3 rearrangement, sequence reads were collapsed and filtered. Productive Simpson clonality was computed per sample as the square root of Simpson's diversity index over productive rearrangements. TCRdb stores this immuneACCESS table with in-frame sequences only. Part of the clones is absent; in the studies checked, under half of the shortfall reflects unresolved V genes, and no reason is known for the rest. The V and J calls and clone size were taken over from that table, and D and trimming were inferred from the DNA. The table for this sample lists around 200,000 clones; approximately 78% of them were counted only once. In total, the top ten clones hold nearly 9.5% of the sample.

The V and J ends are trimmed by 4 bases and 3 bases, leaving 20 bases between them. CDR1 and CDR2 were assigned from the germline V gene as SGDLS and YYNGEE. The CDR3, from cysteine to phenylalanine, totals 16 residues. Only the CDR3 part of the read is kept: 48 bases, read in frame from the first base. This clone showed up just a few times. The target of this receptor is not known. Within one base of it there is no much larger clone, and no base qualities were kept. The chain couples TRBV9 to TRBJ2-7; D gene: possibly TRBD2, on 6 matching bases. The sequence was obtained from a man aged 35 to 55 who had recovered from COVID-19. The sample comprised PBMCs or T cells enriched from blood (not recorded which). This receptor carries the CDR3 CASSSPIGSGSYEQYF. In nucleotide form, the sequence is TGTGCCAGCAGCTCCCCAATAGGTAGCGGAAGCTACGAGCAGTACTTC.